A single sample is the source of the 15 T cell receptor beta chains below, sequenced in a study of T cell repertoires in cytomegalovirus infection. These receptors' targets are unknown. TCRdb redid the calling of the reads with MiXCR, one entry per CDR3 protein. The repertoire holds hundreds of thousands of distinct CDR3 sequences, with less than 35% as singletons. This sample comprised cultured CD8+ T cells from PBMCs, obtained from culture after CMV antigen stimulation. The receptors originated from a human donor in good health (CMV status not recorded). Some clones in this sample may be carry-over from other donors' samples.

The count of this clonotype is one. Mismatch with germline at one junction end may stem from a read error. The J gene is TRBJ1-1, the V gene TRBV27; D perhaps matches TRBD1 (6 bases). CDR3 size: 15 residues. Germline V CDR1 and CDR2: MNHEY, SMNVEV (reference sequence). The CDR3 region has the DNA TGTGCCAGCAGTCCAGACGGGGGGGCAGGTACTGAAGTTTTCTTT. Encoded protein: CASSPDGGAGTEVFF.

CDR3 residues: CASSPGPDRAFETQYF. In nucleotides, the CDR3 is TGTGCCAGCAGCCCAGGGCCGGACAGGGCTTTTGAGACCCAGTACTTC. The chain joins TRBV11-3 to TRBJ2-5; 8 bases map to TRBD1. Germline-derived CDR1 and CDR2 are SGHNT and YENEEA. Losses at the gene ends were 5 bases for V and 5 bases for J; bases not matched to a gene: 13. The CDR3 consists of 16 residues. Variable domain in full (rest from reference TRBV11-3 and TRBJ2-5): EAGVVQSPRYKIIEKKQPVAFWCNPISGHNTLYWYLQNLGQGPELLIRYENEEAVDDSQLPKDRFSAERLKGVDSTLKIQPAELGDSAVYLCASSPGPDRAFETQYFGPGTRLLVL.

This clonotype was seen at least ten times. V is TRBV7-2 and J is TRBJ1-1, with D possibly being TRBD1 (6 bases). The length of the CDR3 is 13 residues. Between the trimmed V and J ends, which lost 6 bases and 4 bases, there was a span of 12 bases. The germline V gene encodes CDR1 SGHTA and CDR2 FQGNSA. The CDR3 DNA follows: TGTGCCAGCAGTCGTACAGGGATCACTGAAGCTTTCTTT. Its protein is CASSRTGITEAFF.

The rearrangement joins TRBV12-3 or TRBV12-4 to TRBJ2-1; either TRBD1 or TRBD2 may fit D (5 bases each). Trimming removed 5 bases from V and 4 bases from J, with 15 bases in between. The CDR3 contains 15 residues. Here the CDR3 reads CASSAGTYQYNEQFF. In DNA, the CDR3 is TGTGCCAGCAGTGCCGGGACCTACCAATACAATGAGCAGTTCTTC.

This chain connects TRBV18 to TRBJ2-3, with a possible D match to TRBD2 (6 bases). Per the germline V gene, CDR1 is KGHSH and CDR2 is LQKENI. V was shortened by 5 bases and J by 2 bases, with 11 bases between the two germline ends. The CDR3 runs to 14 residues. The CDR3, as DNA: TGTGCCAGCTCAGGCGGGGTTGACACAGATACGCAGTATTTT. Translated, it gives CASSGGVDTDTQYF.

This clonotype has a handful of counts. This rearrangement joins TRBV9 to TRBJ1-1; maybe TRBD1 (5 bases). Germline assignment: CDR1 SGDLS and CDR2 YYNGEE. The germline V and J ends were trimmed by 0 bases and 2 bases, with 11 bases remaining between them. The CDR3 length is 15 residues. In DNA, the CDR3 is TGTGCCAGCAGCGTAGGTGAGGGACTAAACACTGAAGCTTTCTTT. It translates to CASSVGEGLNTEAFF.

The chain recombines TRBV2 with TRBJ2-1, with D uncertain. Germline V gene lookup returns CDR1 SNHLY and CDR2 FYNNEI. With 3 bases removed from V and 0 bases from J, the gap between germline ends came to 15 bases. The CDR3 totals 17 residues. The CDR3 reads CASSEFITVSSYNEQFF. CDR3 DNA sequence: TGTGCCAGCAGTGAGTTTATAACAGTCAGCTCCTACAATGAGCAGTTCTTC.

The chain links TRBV10-3 to TRBJ2-7; D gene ambiguous. V was trimmed by 2 bases and J by 0 bases, leaving 5 bases between them. Germline-derived CDR1 and CDR2 are ENHRY and SYGVKD. This CDR3 comprises 13 residues. Written as DNA, the CDR3 is TGTGCCATCAGTGAGACATACTCCTACGAGCAGTACGTC. This codes for CAISETYSYEQYV.

This clonotype was found many times. J is TRBJ2-3 and V is TRBV12-3 or TRBV12-4; TRBD2 aligns across 8 bases. Losses at the gene ends were 9 bases for V and 4 bases for J; bases not matched to a gene: 15. The CDR3 covers 16 residues. The CDR3 coding sequence is TGTGCCAGTACCCGCGGACTAGCCCCCCACGCAGATACGCAGTATTTT. The encoded protein is CASTRGLAPHADTQYF.

This clonotype has at least ten counts. The rearrangement uses TRBV7-2 and TRBJ2-5; 12 positions match TRBD2. This CDR3 region has 16 residues. Trimming cost V 5 bases and J 4 bases; bases outside gene matches: 8. In germline, CDR1 is SGHTA, CDR2 FQGNSA. The CDR3 sequence: CASSGTSGGPLETQYF. CDR3 nucleotides: TGTGCCAGCAGCGGTACTAGCGGGGGGCCCTTAGAGACCCAGTACTTC.

This clonotype was seen a few times. This sequence joins TRBV19 and TRBJ2-1; 8 bases match TRBD1. V shed 1 base, J shed 6 bases, and the junction held 11 bases outside the gene matches. Looked up from germline, CDR1 is LNHDA and CDR2 is SQIVND (reference sequence). The CDR3 totals 17 residues. CDR3 sequence: CASSIVSLGTGVNEQFF. The CDR3 DNA is TGTGCCAGTAGTATAGTATCGCTCGGGACAGGTGTCAATGAGCAGTTCTTC.

V is TRBV7-6 and J is TRBJ2-7, with D perhaps matching TRBD1 (7 bases). Looked up from germline, CDR1 is SGHVS and CDR2 is FNYEAQ. The CDR3 contains 14 residues. V lost 6 bases and J 5 bases, leaving 17 bases between the germline ends. DNA for the CDR3: TGTGCCAGCAGTAATCAGGGGGGCTTCGACGAGCAGTACTTC. Amino acids: CASSNQGGFDEQYF. Supplemented by reference TRBV7-6 and TRBJ2-7, the full variable domain reads GAGVSQSPRYKVTKRGQDVALRCDPISGHVSLYWYRQALGQGPEFLTYFNYEAQQDKSGLPNDRFSAERPEGSISTLTIQRTEQRDSAMYRCASSNQGGFDEQYFGPGTRLTVT.

The V call is TRBV12-5, the J call TRBJ1-2; weak D call: TRBD1 (6 bases). The ends were cut back, 4 bases at V and 10 bases at J, with 16 bases in the middle. Germline V CDR1 and CDR2: LGHNT, FRNRAP. The CDR3 spans 13 residues. CDR3 in amino acids: CASGSPGEIDYTF. CDR3 sequence (DNA): TGTGCTAGTGGTTCTCCAGGGGAGATTGACTACACCTTC.

There are a few counts of this clonotype. V usage is TRBV7-9 and J usage is TRBJ1-2; 12 nucleotides align to TRBD1. Germline V gives CDR1 SEHNR, CDR2 FQNEAQ (reference sequence). V was clipped by 6 bases and J by 4 bases; unmatched bases: 9. The CDR3 loop spans 16 amino acids. The CDR3 loop is CASSYPGTGGPYGYTF. As DNA, the CDR3 is TGTGCCAGCAGTTATCCCGGGACAGGGGGCCCCTATGGCTACACCTTC.

V gene TRBV10-3 combines with J gene TRBJ1-1, with 8 bases that match TRBD1. The CDR3 sequence is 13 residues long. The germline V gene encodes CDR1 ENHRY and CDR2 SYGVKD. Trimming at V came to 5 bases and at J to 3 bases, leaving 2 bases not matched to a gene. Here the CDR3 reads CAISLTGDTEAFF. CDR3 bases: TGTGCCATCAGTTTGACAGGGGACACTGAAGCTTTCTTT.